A selection of T cell receptor beta chains follows, all from one sample in a study of cytomegalovirus exposure and HLA in healthy donors. Repertoires were generated with immunoSEQ multiplex PCR, while TCRdb's copy carries only in-frame clones and drops some. The sample has 200,000 to 250,000 clones, less than 90% seen once; the top ten hold more than 10%. The sequenced material came from PBMCs. The receptor source for this set is a man aged 18 to 29 in good health and CMV-seropositive. CDR3s include the opening cysteine and the closing phenylalanine or tryptophan. D genes are given only for firm matches. The size entry is marked missing in some rows and otherwise reads once, few, many or a size class.

TRBV5-1	TRBJ1-1	TRBD1	NA	CASSASGTGGDEAFF	TGCGCCAGCAGCGCCTCCGGGACAGGGGGCGATGAAGCTTTCTTT
TRBV12-2	TRBJ2-7	NA	NA	CASRSPRTGTLGYEQYF	TGTGCAAGTCGCTCACCAAGGACAGGGACCCTGGGGTACGAGCAGTACTTC
TRBV7-2	TRBJ1-5	TRBD1	NA	CASSSLQGAVSNQPQHF	TGTGCCAGCAGCTCACTACAGGGGGCAGTGAGCAATCAGCCCCAGCATTTT
TRBV5-6	TRBJ2-7	TRBD1	NA	CASSSGGMYEQYF	TGTGCCAGCAGCTCAGGGGGTATGTACGAGCAGTACTTC
TRBV9	TRBJ2-1	NA	NA	CASSERGLVNNEQFF	TGTGCCAGCAGCGAGAGGGGTTTAGTCAACAATGAGCAGTTCTTC
TRBV6-1	TRBJ2-5	NA	NA	CASIGAGSAQYF	TGTGCCAGCATCGGGGCGGGATCGGCCCAGTACTTC
TRBV27	TRBJ2-1	NA	NA	CASSRPGTPSYNEQFF	TGTGCCAGCAGTCGTCCGGGGACTCCCTCCTACAATGAGCAGTTCTTC
TRBV7-2	TRBJ1-3	NA	NA	CASSTRVSGNTIYF	TGTGCCAGCTCTACTCGGGTCTCTGGAAACACCATATATTTT
TRBV19	TRBJ2-5	NA	NA	CASSLSPIETQYF	TGTGCCAGTAGTTTAAGCCCCATAGAGACCCAGTACTTC
TRBV5-1	TRBJ2-2	NA	NA	CASSLALGGENTGELFF	TGCGCCAGCAGCTTGGCCTTGGGGGGAGAGAACACCGGGGAGCTGTTTTTT
TRBV28	TRBJ1-5	TRBD1	NA	CASSLPLRDRDNQPQHF	TGTGCCAGCAGTTTACCCCTACGCGACAGGGACAATCAGCCCCAGCATTTT
TRBV18	TRBJ1-2	NA	NA	CASSPFRVSGASNYGYTF	TGTGCCAGCTCACCGTTTAGGGTATCAGGGGCTTCTAACTATGGCTACACCTTC
TRBV10-2	TRBJ1-2	NA	NA	CASSDRPAGYGYTF	TGCGCCAGCAGTGATCGGCCGGCGGGCTATGGCTACACCTTC
TRBV2	TRBJ2-2	NA	NA	CASSVGGTYTGELFF	TGTGCCAGCAGCGTAGGGGGGACTTACACCGGGGAGCTGTTTTTT
TRBV15	TRBJ2-2	NA	NA	CATSRGQTAQENTGELFF	TGTGCCACCAGCAGAGGCCAGACAGCGCAAGAAAACACCGGGGAGCTGTTTTTT
TRBV28	TRBJ1-1	TRBD1	NA	CASRHGQDHTEAFF	TGTGCCAGCAGACACGGACAGGATCACACTGAAGCTTTCTTT
TRBV6-1	TRBJ1-1	NA	once	CASSEVGGMRTEAFF	TGTGCCAGCAGTGAAGTTGGGGGCATGAGAACTGAAGCTTTCTTT
TRBV6-5	TRBJ2-1	NA	NA	CASSYSGRSYNEQFF	TGTGCCAGCAGTTACTCTGGTCGGTCGTACAATGAGCAGTTCTTC
TRBV5-1	TRBJ2-2	NA	NA	CASSYRGGTGELFF	TGCGCCAGCAGCTACAGAGGGGGCACCGGGGAGCTGTTTTTT
TRBV19	TRBJ2-7	NA	NA	CASSAPGQIHFYEQYF	TGTGCCAGTAGTGCCCCCGGACAGATTCACTTCTACGAGCAGTACTTC
TRBV7-8	TRBJ2-2	TRBD2	once	CASSLAAREDTGELFF	TGTGCCAGCAGCTTAGCTGCGCGGGAGGACACCGGGGAGCTGTTTTTT
TRBV28	TRBJ2-3	TRBD1	once	CASSPTGGSTDTQYF	TGTGCCAGCAGTCCGACAGGGGGTAGCACAGATACGCAGTATTTT
TRBV5-1	TRBJ2-1	NA	NA	CASNQMDHEQFF	TGCGCCAGCAACCAGATGGACCATGAGCAGTTCTTC
TRBV28	TRBJ1-2	NA	few	CASSSHSGQSNYGYTF	TGTGCCAGCAGTTCCCATTCGGGCCAGTCTAACTATGGCTACACCTTC
TRBV11-2	TRBJ1-3	NA	once	CATRQGPGNTIYF	TGTGCCACCCGCCAGGGACCTGGAAACACCATATATTTT
TRBV29-1	TRBJ2-3	NA	NA	CSVDRETDTQYF	TGCAGCGTTGATCGGGAGACAGATACGCAGTATTTT
TRBV7-8	TRBJ2-7	NA	NA	CASSSDPQTRHEQYF	TGTGCCAGCAGCTCAGATCCACAGACGAGACACGAGCAGTACTTC
TRBV4-2	TRBJ1-4	NA	once	CASSRGATNEKLFF	TGTGCCAGCAGCCGGGGGGCAACTAATGAAAAACTGTTTTTT
TRBV7-9	TRBJ1-5	TRBD1	once	CASSPLAGGINQPQHF	TGTGCCAGCAGCCCCCTGGCAGGGGGCATTAATCAGCCCCAGCATTTT
TRBV4-1	TRBJ2-1	TRBD2	once	CATRGASGTREQFF	TGCGCAACCCGAGGGGCTAGCGGGACGCGTGAGCAGTTCTTC
TRBV5-1	TRBJ2-2	NA	NA	CASSSGPAGELFF	TGCGCCAGCAGCTCGGGGCCAGCCGGGGAGCTGTTTTTT
TRBV6-6	TRBJ2-7	TRBD1	NA	CASSPTGYEQYF	TGTGCCAGCAGTCCGACAGGGTACGAGCAGTACTTC
TRBV5-1	TRBJ1-2	NA	once	CASSVSQGSYGYTF	TGCGCCAGCAGCGTATCACAGGGTTCCTATGGCTACACCTTC
TRBV9	TRBJ1-1	TRBD1	NA	CASSGHTGTGAFF	TGTGCCAGCAGCGGCCACACCGGGACAGGAGCTTTCTTT
TRBV27	TRBJ2-7	TRBD2	NA	CASSRPPAGGSYEQYF	TGTGCCAGCAGTCGGCCCCCAGCGGGAGGCTCCTACGAGCAGTACTTC
TRBV28	TRBJ2-4	NA	NA	CASSPNPPRQAKNIQYF	TGTGCCAGCAGTCCAAACCCGCCGCGACAGGCCAAAAACATTCAGTACTTC
TRBV6-1	TRBJ2-7	TRBD1	NA	CASSEGTGSFYEQYF	TGTGCCAGCAGTGAGGGGACAGGGAGCTTCTACGAGCAGTACTTC
TRBV27	TRBJ2-7	NA	once	CASSLTVAKYEQYF	TGTGCCAGCAGTTTAACAGTGGCAAAGTACGAGCAGTACTTC
TRBV6-5	TRBJ2-5	NA	NA	CASSYSIQGGETQYF	TGTGCCAGCAGTTACTCGATACAGGGCGGGGAGACCCAGTACTTC
TRBV7-8	TRBJ2-3	NA	NA	CASSLRAAEYTQYF	TGTGCCAGCAGCTTGAGGGCCGCGGAGTACACGCAGTATTTT
TRBV4-2	TRBJ2-7	NA	NA	CASSQDWLARSYEQYF	TGTGCCAGCAGCCAAGATTGGCTGGCCCGGTCCTACGAGCAGTACTTC
TRBV20-1	TRBJ1-2	NA	NA	CSRPIVGGYTF	TGCAGTCGACCTATAGTGGGAGGCTACACCTTC
TRBV10-1	TRBJ2-3	NA	NA	CASSESRSGSTDTQYF	TGCGCCAGCAGTGAGTCGAGGTCCGGGAGCACAGATACGCAGTATTTT
TRBV5-8	TRBJ2-7	NA	NA	CASSLDGSYEQYF	TGTGCCAGCAGCTTGGACGGATCCTACGAGCAGTACTTC
TRBV10-3	TRBJ2-5	NA	NA	CAISERERETQYF	TGTGCCATCAGTGAGCGGGAAAGGGAGACCCAGTACTTC
TRBV2	TRBJ2-3	NA	NA	CASRRAGPTDTQYF	TGTGCCAGCCGAAGGGCTGGGCCCACAGATACGCAGTATTTT
TRBV5-1	TRBJ2-1	TRBD2	NA	CASSLRLAGYNEQFF	TGCGCCAGCAGCTTGCGGCTAGCGGGATACAATGAGCAGTTCTTC
TRBV29-1	TRBJ1-3	NA	NA	CSSGDSGNTIYF	TGCAGCTCAGGGGACTCTGGAAACACCATATATTTT
TRBV7-8	TRBJ2-6	NA	NA	CASSLMQGDGSGANVLTF	TGTGCCAGCAGCTTAATGCAGGGAGATGGCTCTGGGGCCAACGTCCTGACTTTC
TRBV2	TRBJ2-7	NA	NA	CAGRSSYEQYF	TGTGCGGGAAGAAGCTCCTACGAGCAGTACTTC